A few counts support the clone carrying this T cell receptor (beta chain). The antigen remains unidentified. CDR3 size: 14 residues. In germline, CDR1 is SGHTA, CDR2 FQGNSA. Trimming stripped 4 bases from V and 5 bases from J, with 12 bases between. This sample was taken from a study of T cell repertoires in cytomegalovirus infection. Overall study context: Selected CMV epitopes included recently identified HLA-C-restricted ones as well as well-studied HLA-B-restricted ones. The public TCR beta signatures pointed to both CMV infection and matching HLA type.

From the reads, TCRdb called clonotypes with MiXCR, one entry per CDR3 protein. The table lists about half a million distinct CDR3 sequences, roughly 46% of them singletons. Study-level points and caveats: CMV-specific HLA-C-restricted TCR beta clonotypes dominated the ex vivo response.

The sequencing used cultured PBMCs, collected from culture after CMV antigen stimulation. The chain carries TRBV7-2 and TRBJ2-1; possibly TRBD1 or TRBD2 for D (6 bases each). The receptor was isolated from a human donor in good health (CMV status not recorded). Some clones in this sample may be carry-over from other donors' samples. The CDR3 sequence: CASSSRGRHNEQFF. The CDR3 region has the DNA TGTGCCAGCAGCTCTCGGGGGCGCCACAATGAGCAGTTCTTC.